The rows below give T cell receptor beta chains drawn from one sample of a study of T-cell reconstitution after alpha-beta-depleted transplantation in children. TCRdb redid the calling of the PCR reads with MiXCR, one entry per CDR3 protein. This table has 640,000 or so distinct CDR3 sequences, 16% appearing once. The input for sequencing was PBMCs from the stem cell graft donor, taken from the stem cell graft. These receptors were obtained from a human donor who donated a stem cell graft to a child with acute myeloid leukemia. Both conserved end residues are part of each CDR3. D genes are given only for firm matches. Expanded clones are given a class, and other clones once, few, many or no size at all.

abundance: many; j_gene: TRBJ2-5; v_gene: TRBV15; d_gene: TRBD1; CDR3aa: CATSRGQGETQYF; CDR3nt: TGTGCCACCAGCAGAGGACAGGGCGAGACCCAGTACTTC
abundance: few; j_gene: TRBJ2-1; v_gene: TRBV7-2; d_gene: .; CDR3aa: CASSLAVPGASYNEQFF; CDR3nt: TGTGCCAGCAGCTTAGCTGTCCCAGGAGCCTCCTACAATGAGCAGTTCTTC
abundance: many; j_gene: TRBJ2-7; v_gene: TRBV20-1; d_gene: TRBD1; CDR3aa: CSADRGVTYEQYF; CDR3nt: TGCAGTGCTGACAGGGGGGTCACCTACGAGCAGTACTTC
abundance: few; j_gene: TRBJ1-4; v_gene: TRBV12-3/TRBV12-4; d_gene: TRBD1; CDR3aa: CASGAGTGVEKLFF; CDR3nt: TGTGCCAGCGGAGCCGGGACAGGGGTAGAAAAACTGTTTTTT
abundance: many; j_gene: TRBJ2-5; v_gene: TRBV29-1; d_gene: TRBD2; CDR3aa: CSVEDTGAGGETQYF; CDR3nt: TGCAGCGTTGAAGATACGGGGGCGGGAGGAGAGACCCAGTACTTC
abundance: .; j_gene: TRBJ1-1; v_gene: TRBV27; d_gene: .; CDR3aa: CASSSASQGGTEAFF; CDR3nt: TGTGCCAGCAGTTCCGCGAGCCAGGGAGGCACTGAAGCTTTCTTT
abundance: few; j_gene: TRBJ1-6; v_gene: TRBV25-1; d_gene: .; CDR3aa: CASSDDREPGRPLHF; CDR3nt: TGTGCCAGCAGTGACGACCGGGAGCCGGGTCGACCCCTCCACTTT
abundance: few; j_gene: TRBJ1-6; v_gene: TRBV12-3/TRBV12-4; d_gene: .; CDR3aa: CASSPPTDFTLHF; CDR3nt: TGTGCCAGCAGTCCCCCGACAGACTTCACCCTCCACTTT
abundance: many; j_gene: TRBJ1-1; v_gene: TRBV20-1; d_gene: TRBD1; CDR3aa: CSADPVQGGTEAFF; CDR3nt: TGCAGTGCTGACCCCGTCCAGGGGGGCACTGAAGCTTTCTTT
abundance: many; j_gene: TRBJ2-1; v_gene: TRBV24-1; d_gene: .; CDR3aa: CATSDPARAYNEQFF; CDR3nt: TGTGCCACCAGTGATCCGGCGCGGGCTTACAATGAGCAGTTCTTC
abundance: few; j_gene: TRBJ2-6; v_gene: TRBV6-5; d_gene: TRBD1; CDR3aa: CASSYARDSYLPGANVLTF; CDR3nt: TGTGCCAGCAGTTACGCACGGGACAGCTACCTCCCTGGGGCCAACGTCCTGACTTTC